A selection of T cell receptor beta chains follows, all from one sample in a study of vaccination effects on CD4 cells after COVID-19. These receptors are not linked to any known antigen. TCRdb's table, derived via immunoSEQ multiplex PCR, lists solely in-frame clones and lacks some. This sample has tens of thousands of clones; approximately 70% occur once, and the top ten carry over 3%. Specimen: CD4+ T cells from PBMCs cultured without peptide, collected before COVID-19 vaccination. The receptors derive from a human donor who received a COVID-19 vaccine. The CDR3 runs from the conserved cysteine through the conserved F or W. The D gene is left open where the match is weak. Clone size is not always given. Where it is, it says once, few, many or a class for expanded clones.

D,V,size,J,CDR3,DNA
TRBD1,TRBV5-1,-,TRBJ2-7,CASSRNTGAIYEQYF,TGCGCCAGCAGCCGAAATACAGGGGCGATATACGAGCAGTACTTC
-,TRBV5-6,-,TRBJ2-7,CASSLVGGIDYEQYF,TGTGCCAGCAGCTTGGTGGGGGGCATAGACTACGAGCAGTACTTC
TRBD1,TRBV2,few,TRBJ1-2,CASSEAETGNNYGYTF,TGTGCCAGCAGTGAAGCGGAGACAGGGAATAACTATGGCTACACCTTC
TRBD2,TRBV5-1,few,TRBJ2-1,CASSLSRLAGGLRLFF,TGCGCCAGCAGCTTATCCCGACTAGCGGGAGGGTTGAGGCTGTTCTTC
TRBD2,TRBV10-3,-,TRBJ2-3,CAISVASGFTDTQYF,TGTGCCATCAGTGTGGCTAGCGGATTCACAGATACGCAGTATTTT
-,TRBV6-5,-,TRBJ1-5,CASNGQSNQPQHF,TGTGCCAGCAATGGTCAGAGTAATCAGCCCCAGCATTTT
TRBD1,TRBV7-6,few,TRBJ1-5,CASSPLGDSFSNQPQHF,TGTGCCAGCAGCCCCTTAGGGGACAGTTTTAGCAATCAGCCCCAGCATTTT
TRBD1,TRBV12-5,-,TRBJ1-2,CASGHGQGEGYTF,TGTGCTAGTGGTCACGGACAGGGAGAGGGCTACACCTTC
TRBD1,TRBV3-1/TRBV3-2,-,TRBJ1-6,CASSPRGGWNSPLHF,TGTGCCAGCAGCCCCAGGGGGGGCTGGAATTCACCCCTCCACTTT
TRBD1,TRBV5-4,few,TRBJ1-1,CASSLRGQGEKAFF,TGTGCCAGCAGCTTAAGAGGACAGGGGGAGAAAGCTTTCTTT
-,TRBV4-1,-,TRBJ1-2,CASSLSSLANYGYTF,TGCGCCAGCAGCCTAAGTTCACTAGCTAACTATGGCTACACCTTC
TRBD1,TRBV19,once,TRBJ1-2,CASKSAQTGGIDGYTF,TGTGCCAGTAAAAGTGCCCAGACAGGGGGCATCGATGGCTACACCTTC
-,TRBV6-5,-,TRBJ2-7,CASSRKPGSVNEQYF,TGTGCCAGCAGCCGAAAGCCGGGTAGCGTGAACGAGCAGTACTTC
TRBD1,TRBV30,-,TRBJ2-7,CAWSPTSTGGSKQYF,TGTGCCTGGAGTCCCACTTCCACAGGGGGTTCAAAGCAGTACTTC
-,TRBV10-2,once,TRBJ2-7,CASSEGGAQSSYEQYF,TGCGCCAGCAGTGAGGGGGGGGCTCAGAGCTCCTACGAGCAGTACTTC
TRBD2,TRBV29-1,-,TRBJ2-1,CSGRGGTSGADEQFF,TGCAGCGGGCGCGGAGGTACTAGCGGGGCCGATGAGCAGTTCTTC
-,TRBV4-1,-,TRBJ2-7,CASSPRFSYEQYF,TGCGCCAGCAGCCCCAGATTCTCCTACGAGCAGTACTTC
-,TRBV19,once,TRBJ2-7,CASSSRTRGPKDEQYF,TGTGCCAGTAGTTCACGGACCCGGGGGCCCAAGGACGAGCAGTACTTC
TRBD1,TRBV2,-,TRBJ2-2,CASRTGQGELFF,TGTGCCAGCAGGACAGGGCAGGGGGAGCTGTTTTTT
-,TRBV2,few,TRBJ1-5,CASSESLAGNQPQHF,TGTGCCAGCAGTGAATCTTTAGCGGGAAATCAGCCCCAGCATTTT
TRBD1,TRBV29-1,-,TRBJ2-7,CSVGRQGDEQYF,TGCAGCGTTGGAAGACAGGGCGACGAGCAGTACTTC
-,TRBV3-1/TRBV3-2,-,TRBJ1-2,CASSFKANYGYTF,TGTGCCAGCAGCTTTAAAGCTAACTATGGCTACACCTTC
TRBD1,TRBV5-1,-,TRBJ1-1,CASSLGGQGRAFF,TGCGCCAGCAGCTTGGGGGGACAGGGTCGAGCTTTCTTT
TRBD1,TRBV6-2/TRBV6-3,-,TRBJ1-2,CASSTWDSRVERLAMGYTF,TGTGCCAGCAGCACCTGGGACAGTAGGGTCGAAAGATTGGCTATGGGCTACACCTTC
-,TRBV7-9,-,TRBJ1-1,CASSLEFAEAFF,TGTGCCAGCAGCTTAGAATTCGCTGAAGCTTTCTTT
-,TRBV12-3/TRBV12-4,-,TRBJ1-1,CASNRGRNTEAFF,TGTGCCAGCAACCGGGGTAGGAACACTGAAGCTTTCTTT
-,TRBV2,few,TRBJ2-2,CASSTRTTGELFF,TGTGCCAGCAGTACTAGAACTACCGGGGAGCTGTTTTTT
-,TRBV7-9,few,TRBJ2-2,CASYLVGAGELFF,TGTGCCAGCTACCTTGTAGGGGCGGGGGAGCTGTTTTTT
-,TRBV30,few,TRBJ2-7,CAWSVLYEQYF,TGTGCCTGGAGTGTACTGTACGAGCAGTACTTC
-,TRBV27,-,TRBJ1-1,CASSSPIKTGRNTEAFF,TGTGCCAGCAGTTCTCCCATCAAGACGGGGAGGAACACTGAAGCTTTCTTT
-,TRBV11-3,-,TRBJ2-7,CASSLASTYEQYF,TGTGCCAGCAGCTTAGCCTCGACCTACGAGCAGTACTTC
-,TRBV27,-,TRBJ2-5,CASSNAWRETQYF,TGTGCCAGCAGTAATGCCTGGAGGGAGACCCAGTACTTC
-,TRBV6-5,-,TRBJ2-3,CASSIQDSTDTQYF,TGTGCCAGCAGTATTCAGGACAGCACAGATACGCAGTATTTT
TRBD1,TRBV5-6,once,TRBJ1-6,CASSSPGGRISPLHF,TGTGCCAGCAGCTCACCAGGGGGTAGGATCTCACCCCTCCACTTT
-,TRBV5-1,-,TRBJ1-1,CASSISGAGGTEAFF,TGCGCCAGCAGTATATCAGGGGCGGGTGGCACTGAAGCTTTCTTT